This TCR beta chain was profiled in a study of cytomegalovirus exposure and HLA in healthy donors. The study, taken as a whole, reports: The availability of immune exposure information extended only to CMV serostatus.

Primers included in the PCR were 60 Vbeta and 13 Jbeta primers. Sequencing was performed with immunoSEQ multiplex PCR; in TCRdb, only in-frame clones are kept and a portion is missing. Among 19,000 or so clones listed, about 70% were seen once. Per germline, CDR1 SGHAT and CDR2 FQNNGV. The CDR3 sequence is 11 residues long. With 4 bases removed from V and 4 bases from J, the gap between germline ends came to 4 bases. This clone was picked up a small number of times. Its antigen remains unidentified. The rearrangement joins TRBV11-2 to TRBJ1-2, with D hard to call. The clonotype comes from a man younger than 35 in good health and CMV-seronegative. The sequenced sample consisted of PBMCs. The CDR3 region has the DNA TGTGCCAGCAGCTCCTCCTATGGCTACACCTTC. This sequence encodes CASSSSYGYTF.